What follows describes a single T cell receptor (beta chain). Its specificity is unknown. The germline V gene encodes CDR1 SGHRS and CDR2 YFSETQ. Trimming took 0 bases from V and 2 from J, leaving 12 bases between them. The CDR3 sequence is 16 residues long. This specimen comes from a study of T cell responses to AZD1222 COVID-19 vaccine. Study results and caveats: Clonal diversity was possibly underestimated; the donors were predominantly white British and more often female. Spike-wide vaccine-associated CD4 TCRs dominated at 160-218 and 743-854.

Sequencing was performed with immunoSEQ multiplex PCR; in TCRdb, only in-frame clones are kept and a portion is missing. The sample yields tens of thousands of clones, more than 65% seen once. V is TRBV5-1 and J is TRBJ2-1; weak D call: TRBD1 (5 bases). The sample consisted of peripheral blood, taken on day 0 of AZD1222 vaccination. The receptor's source is an adult in good health. CDR3 region: CASSLEAGLAYNEQFF. The CDR3 region has the DNA TGCGCCAGCAGCTTGGAGGCAGGGTTGGCCTACAATGAGCAGTTCTTC.